This T cell receptor (beta chain) derives from a study of cytomegalovirus exposure and HLA in healthy donors. Study-wide results and caveats: Donors belonging to an Asian-associated ancestry cluster reportedly showed fewer N-insertions in productive TCRs than the 666-donor mean, according to what a later analysis found. Across HLA loci, a later analysis found differing TCR association rates, with DRB1 most and HLA-C fewest. TCR beta V- and J-gene trimming, according to a later analysis, was linked to a missense DCLRE1C variant.

This clone has only one observation. Its cognate antigen is unknown. The PCR used 60 Vbeta and 13 Jbeta primers. Measured with immunoSEQ multiplex PCR; TCRdb has only the in-frame clones, and not every one. The profile covers some 150,000 clones, with 80% to 90% appearing a single time and about 2.1% taken by the ten largest. The TCR was taken from a woman between 18 and 30 years old in good health and CMV-seronegative. Source material: PBMCs.

CDR3 loop: CASSSRDRGNSYEQYF. The DNA for the CDR3 is TGTGCCAGCAGCTCAAGAGACAGGGGGAACTCCTACGAGCAGTACTTC. V usage is TRBV2 and J usage is TRBJ2-5; TRBD1 matches 9 bases. TRBJ2-7 matches the DNA end more closely, so the J call is doubtful. CDR3 size: 16 residues. Germline CDR1 reads SNHLY; CDR2 reads FYNNEI.